These 12 T cell receptor beta chains came from one sample sequenced in a study of shared clonotypes between healthy human individuals. The repertoire was sequenced with immunoSEQ multiplex PCR; TCRdb's copy has only in-frame clones and lacks some. The sample contains approximately 1.9 million clones, about 94% of which appear only once. CD45RO-negative, CCR7-selected cells formed the naive CD8 fraction, which excluded terminally differentiated effector memory CD45RA+ cells. Sample: naive CD8+ T cells from PBMCs. The source of these receptors is a man aged 18 to 30 in good health. Some clones in this sample may be carry-over from other donors' samples.

The genes are TRBV13 and TRBJ2-7, with 7 bases matching TRBD2. The CDR3 consists of 14 residues. Trimming at V came to 2 bases and at J to 4 bases, leaving 5 bases not matched to a gene. Germline CDR1 PRHDT, CDR2 FYEKMQ (reference sequence). CDR3: CASSLWRERYEQYF. The CDR3 DNA is TGTGCCAGCAGCTTATGGCGGGAGAGGTACGAGCAGTACTTC.

V and J are TRBV27 and TRBJ1-5; D gene uncertain. Trimming removed 3 bases from V and 5 bases from J, with 11 bases in between. This CDR3 comprises 14 residues. CDR1 is MNHEY, CDR2 SMNVEV, per germline (reference sequence). The CDR3 DNA is TGTGCCAGCAGTTTGGGTCTCCCTCATCAGCCCCAGCATTTT. Protein sequence: CASSLGLPHQPQHF.

The CDR3 sequence: CASSPGTITGELFF. The CDR3 coding sequence is TGCGCCAGCAGCCCCGGGACTATCACCGGGGAGCTGTTTTTT. V usage is TRBV5-1 and J usage is TRBJ2-2, with 7 nucleotides matching TRBD2. Germline CDR1 is SGHRS and CDR2 is YFSETQ. The CDR3 loop spans 14 amino acids. The ends lost 4 bases at V and 4 bases at J; junction bases unmatched: 4.

The chain employs TRBV7-3 and TRBJ1-2; D remains ambiguous. The V and J ends lost 0 bases and 4 bases respectively, with 15 bases between them. This CDR3 has 16 amino acids. The germline CDR1 and CDR2 sequences are SGHTA and FQGTGA. CDR3 loop: CASSLTHSDQPYGYTF. The DNA for the CDR3 is TGTGCCAGCAGCTTAACACACAGCGACCAACCCTATGGCTACACCTTC.

CDR3 in amino acids: CASSPRVPGQGLDTEAFF. The CDR3 bases are TGCGCCAGCAGCCCCCGGGTCCCGGGACAGGGTTTGGACACTGAAGCTTTCTTT. V gene TRBV5-1 combines with J gene TRBJ1-1; 9 bases are a match to TRBD1. V lost 4 bases, J lost 3 bases, and 16 bases stayed unmatched. This CDR3 is built from 18 residues. The germline V gene has CDR1 SGHRS and CDR2 YFSETQ.

The chain carries TRBV25-1 and TRBJ1-4; TRBD1 aligns across 8 bases. V lost 3 bases and J lost 7; bases outside the gene matches: 7. Germline CDR1 and CDR2: MGHDK and SYGVNS. The CDR3 covers 15 residues. CDR3 in amino acids: CASSEGRGRVEKLFF. Written as DNA, the CDR3 is TGTGCCAGCAGTGAGGGCAGGGGGCGCGTTGAAAAACTGTTTTTT.

V and J are TRBV7-2 and TRBJ1-2; 8 bases are a match to TRBD1. The CDR3 consists of 16 residues. Unmatched junction bases numbered 10, after V lost 3 bases and J lost 4 bases. Germline V gene data show CDR1 as SGHTA and CDR2 as FQGNSA. The CDR3 nucleotides are TGTGCCAGCAGCTTTTATAAACCCGGGACAGGCTATGGCTACACCTTC. Translating it yields CASSFYKPGTGYGYTF.

As concerns this clone: The junction does not match germline at one end; this may be a read error. The chain carries TRBV4-3 and TRBJ1-1; the D is unclear. The CDR3 has 14 residues. CDR1 LGHNA and CDR2 YSLEER come from the germline V gene. CDR3 sequence: CASSHRRQNIEAFF. The CDR3 DNA follows: TGCGCCAGCAGCCACCGGCGGCAGAACATTGAAGCTTTCTTT.

This chain uses TRBV7-9 with TRBJ2-5; D may be TRBD1 or TRBD2 (6 bases each). The V gene's germline CDR1 is SEHNR and CDR2 FQNEAQ (reference sequence). This CDR3 comprises 13 residues. V was clipped by 3 bases and J by 5 bases, with 10 bases between them. The CDR3 region is CASSFRGVETQYF. The CDR3 nucleotides are TGTGCCAGCAGCTTTAGGGGGGTTGAGACCCAGTACTTC.

This clone was seen once. The V call is TRBV6-1, the J call TRBJ1-3; D unresolved. Trimming took off 4 bases at V and 0 bases at J, with 13 bases between the two ends. Germline-derived CDR1 and CDR2 are MNHNS and SASEGT. The CDR3 runs to 16 residues. CDR3 nucleotides: TGTGCCAGCAGTGGTTTTCGGGTCGGCTCTGGAAACACCATATATTTT. It encodes CASSGFRVGSGNTIYF.

This rearrangement joins TRBV14 to TRBJ2-3, with D possibly matching TRBD1 (5 bases). The CDR3 has 16 amino acids. V lost 0 bases and J lost 3, with 13 bases in between. CDR1 is SGHDN, CDR2 FVKESK, per germline. The CDR3: CASSQDWVGATDTQYF. CDR3 coding DNA: TGTGCCAGCAGCCAAGATTGGGTTGGGGCTACAGATACGCAGTATTTT.

The rearrangement joins TRBV5-1 to TRBJ2-7, with D perhaps TRBD1 or TRBD2 (5 bases each). V was cut by 1 base and J by 2 bases, with 19 bases left in between. The length of the CDR3 is 17 residues. CDR1 and CDR2 from the germline V gene are SGHRS and YFSETQ. The CDR3 here is CASSLSGPLGTAYEQYF. The CDR3 nucleotides read TGCGCCAGCAGCTTGTCGGGGCCCCTAGGAACTGCCTACGAGCAGTACTTC.